This T cell receptor beta chain was recorded in a study of OX40 agonist ivuxolimab in advanced cancers. Study as a whole: Dose-escalation patients suffered from hepatocellular carcinoma, melanoma, renal cell or head and neck cancer.

Overall study findings and caveats: Clonal expansion was seen in CD4+ and CD8+ blood T cells by week 6 at 0.1 to 3.0 mg/kg. Expanded clones tended on average to be more numerous among CD8+ T cells than CD4+.

Data came from immunoSEQ multiplex PCR; TCRdb stores just in-frame clones and leaves some out. This table has tens of thousands of clones, 81% appearing once. On this clone: Its target is unknown.

The V segment lost 3 bases and the J segment 5 bases; nucleotides outside the gene matches: 5. CDR1 is ENHRY, CDR2 SYGVKD, per germline. This CDR3 is built from 14 residues. The sample in question was CD4+ or CD8+ T cells sorted from blood, obtained in a trial of the OX40 agonist ivuxolimab. The TCR originated in an adult with an advanced solid tumor such as melanoma, head and neck, liver or kidney cancer. This chain connects TRBV10-3 to TRBJ2-5; 8 positions match TRBD1. In DNA, the CDR3 is TGTGCCATCAGTGACGGACAGGGTGGCGAGACCCAGTACTTC. It encodes CAISDGQGGETQYF.